This entry lists 6 T cell receptor beta chains sequenced from one sample in a study of tumor and adjacent non-tumor tissue in lung cancer (dated by TCRdb to 2017 to 2018). Libraries were built with multiplex PCR. Sequenced on an Illumina HiSeq 2500. TCRbeta libraries were constructed through three rounds of nested PCR with primers (Table S4) according to protocols adapted from ARM-PCR. In-frame beta chains were kept once TCRdb had trimmed the public reads at Q25 with fastp and called clones with MiXCR. Each CDR3 protein appears once, grouped with its most common genes and DNA. This sample lists 75,000 to 80,000 distinct CDR3 sequences; less than 85% were detected once. Clones ranked in the top ten supply around 38% of the sample. RNA was isolated from bulk, unsorted tissue, and RNA quality was assessed with a NanoDrop ND-1000 and an Agilent 2100. The normal lung samples consisted of distant non-tumor tissue collected more than 3 cm from the tumor edge.

Sequences were obtained from distant non-tumor lung tissue. These receptors were taken from a man between 65 and 85 years old with non-small cell lung cancer.

To note about this clonotype: Given the absence of the conserved phenylalanine or tryptophan at the CDR3 end, a read error is likely. It is unclear where the CDR3 begins or ends on the DNA, so no DNA is shown, and the CDR3 is as TCRdb lists it. This chain uses TRBV6-6 with TRBJ1-5; TRBD1, the D gene given by the table, was not confirmed from the DNA. CDR1 is MNHNY, CDR2 SVGAGI, per germline (reference sequence). The CDR3 contains 13 residues when both ends are counted. CDR3 sequence: CASSQTENQPHHY.

The table lists this clonotype with a few counts. The chain employs TRBV29-1 and TRBJ1-1, with D unresolved. This CDR3 has 9 residues. Between the trimmed V and J ends, which lost 4 bases and 14 bases, there was a span of 11 bases. Germline assignment: CDR1 SQVTM and CDR2 ANQGSEA. The CDR3 nucleotides are TGCAGCGTTGGGGTGATGCCATTCTTT. Encoded protein: CSVGVMPFF.

As to this clonotype: One base away lies a much larger clone, so this may be a sequencing read error. This chain connects TRBV6-2 or TRBV6-3 to TRBJ1-2; no firm D call. CDR3 length: 12 amino acids. Germline V lookup: CDR1 MNHEY, CDR2 SVGEGT. CDR3 DNA sequence: TGTGCCAGCAATTCCGACGGAGCCCGGGTTAAATTC. Translation gives CASNSDGARVKF.

Concerning this clonotype itself: An end of the junction differs from the germline gene, which may be a read error. The chain carries TRBV5-4 and TRBJ2-7, with D possibly being TRBD2 (6 bases). In germline, CDR1 is SGHNT, CDR2 YYREEE (reference sequence). This CDR3 has 15 residues. The CDR3, as DNA: TGTTCCGGAACGGCATACGGGACTGTAACCTACGAGCAATACTTC. This gives the protein CSGTAYGTVTYEQYF.

Concerning this clonotype: One end of the junction varies from germline; a read error may be responsible. The chain employs TRBV11-2 and TRBJ2-5; the D gene is possibly TRBD1 (5 bases). Germline CDR1 reads SGHAT; CDR2 reads FQNNGV. The CDR3 sequence is 15 residues long. The CDR3 DNA reads TGTGCCAGCAGCCCGGAGACAGTTGGACAAGAGACCCAGTACTTT. It encodes CASSPETVGQETQYF.

There are a few counts of this clonotype. This may be a read error: a much more frequent sequence differs by one nucleotide. The chain combines TRBV20-1 with TRBJ2-5; no firm D call. The CDR3 sequence is 11 residues long. Germline CDR1 DFQATT, CDR2 SNEGSKA (reference sequence). In DNA, the CDR3 is TGCAGTGCTAGAGTTATGGAGACCCGGTACTTC. Residues: CSARVMETRYF.